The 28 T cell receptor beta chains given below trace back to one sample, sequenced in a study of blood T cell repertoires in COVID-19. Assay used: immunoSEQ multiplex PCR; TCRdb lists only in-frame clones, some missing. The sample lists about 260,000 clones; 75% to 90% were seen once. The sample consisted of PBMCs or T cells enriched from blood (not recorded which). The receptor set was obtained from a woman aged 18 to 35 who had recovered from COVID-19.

CDR3: CASSTRTGFYEQYF. In DNA form, the CDR3 reads TGCGCCAGCAGCACGCGGACAGGCTTCTACGAGCAGTACTTC. This chain joins TRBV5-1 and TRBJ2-7; TRBD1 aligns across 7 bases. J lost 3 bases, V lost 4 bases, and 7 bases had no gene match. In germline, CDR1 is SGHRS, CDR2 YFSETQ. The CDR3 has 14 amino acids. Supplemented by reference TRBV5-1 and TRBJ2-7, the full variable domain reads KAGVTQTPRYLIKTRGQQVTLSCSPISGHRSVSWYQQTPGQGLQFLFEYFSETQRNKGNFPGRFSGRQFSNSRSEMNVSTLELGDSALYLCASSTRTGFYEQYFGPGTRLTVT.

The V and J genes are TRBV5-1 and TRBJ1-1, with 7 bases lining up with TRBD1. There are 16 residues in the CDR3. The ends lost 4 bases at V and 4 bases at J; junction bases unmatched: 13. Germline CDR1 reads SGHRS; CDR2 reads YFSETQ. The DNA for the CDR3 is TGCGCCAGCAGCCCTCCCTCGACAGGGATCCGCACTGAAGCTTTCTTT. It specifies CASSPPSTGIRTEAFF.

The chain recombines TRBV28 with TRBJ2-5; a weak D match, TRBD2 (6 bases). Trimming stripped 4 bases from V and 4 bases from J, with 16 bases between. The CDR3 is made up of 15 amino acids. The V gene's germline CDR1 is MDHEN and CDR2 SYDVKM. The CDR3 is CASSSHDARGETQYF. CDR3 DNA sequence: TGTGCCAGCAGTTCGCATGACGCGCGGGGAGAGACCCAGTACTTC.

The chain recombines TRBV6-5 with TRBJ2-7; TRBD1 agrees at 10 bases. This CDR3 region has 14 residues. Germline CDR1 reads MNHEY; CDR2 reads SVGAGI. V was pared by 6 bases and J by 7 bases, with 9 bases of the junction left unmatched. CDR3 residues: CASRALDRGEEQYF. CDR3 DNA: TGTGCCAGCAGGGCCCTGGACAGGGGGGAAGAGCAGTACTTC.

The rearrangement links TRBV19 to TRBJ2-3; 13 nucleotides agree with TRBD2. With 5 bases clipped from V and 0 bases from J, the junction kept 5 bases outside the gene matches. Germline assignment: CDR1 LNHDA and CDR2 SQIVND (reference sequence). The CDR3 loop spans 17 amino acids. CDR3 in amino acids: CASSPTSGGASTDTQYF. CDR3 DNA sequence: TGTGCCAGTAGTCCAACTAGCGGGGGGGCTAGCACAGATACGCAGTATTTT.

The CDR3 coding sequence is TGTGCCAGCTCACTCCCGGCTAGCGGGGGATTTAATGAGCAGTTCTTC. Translating gives CASSLPASGGFNEQFF. The chain uses TRBV18 and TRBJ2-1, with TRBD2 matching over 10 bases. This CDR3 is 16 amino acids long. Germline CDR1 KGHSH, CDR2 LQKENI. The trim removed 4 bases at V and 7 bases at J, leaving 10 bases unmatched.

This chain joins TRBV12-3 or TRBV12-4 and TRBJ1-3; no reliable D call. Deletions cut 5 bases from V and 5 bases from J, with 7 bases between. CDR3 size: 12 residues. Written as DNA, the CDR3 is TGTGCCAGCAGTAACACGAGAAACACCATATATTTT. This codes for CASSNTRNTIYF.

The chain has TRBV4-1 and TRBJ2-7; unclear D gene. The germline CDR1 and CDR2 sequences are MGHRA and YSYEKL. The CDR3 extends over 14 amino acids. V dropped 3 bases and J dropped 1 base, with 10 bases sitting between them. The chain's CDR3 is CASSHNGQSYEQYF. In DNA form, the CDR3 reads TGCGCCAGCAGCCACAATGGGCAGTCCTACGAGCAGTACTTC.

CDR3 in amino acids: CASSRGGAHSEKLFF. The DNA of the CDR3 is TGTGCCAGCAGCCGTGGGGGGGCGCATAGTGAAAAACTGTTTTTT. The rearrangement uses TRBV14 and TRBJ1-4; D might be TRBD1 (6 bases). Trimming shortened V by 4 bases and J by 7 bases, and 16 bases separated the two germline ends. Germline lookup yields CDR1 SGHDN and CDR2 FVKESK. This CDR3 spans 15 amino acids.

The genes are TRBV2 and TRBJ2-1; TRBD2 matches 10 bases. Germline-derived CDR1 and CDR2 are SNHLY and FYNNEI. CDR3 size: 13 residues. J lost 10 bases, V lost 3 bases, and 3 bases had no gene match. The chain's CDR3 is CASSESSGGEQFF. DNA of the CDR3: TGTGCCAGCAGTGAGAGTAGCGGGGGGGAGCAGTTCTTC.

Here the CDR3 reads CASSLGQTEKLFF. In nucleotides, the CDR3 is TGTGCCAGCAGTTTAGGCCAGACAGAAAAACTGTTTTTT. The chain carries TRBV28 and TRBJ1-4; D ambiguous. Trimming cost V 2 bases and J 8 bases, with 9 bases left between them. Germline V gives CDR1 MDHEN, CDR2 SYDVKM. The CDR3 is 13 residues long.

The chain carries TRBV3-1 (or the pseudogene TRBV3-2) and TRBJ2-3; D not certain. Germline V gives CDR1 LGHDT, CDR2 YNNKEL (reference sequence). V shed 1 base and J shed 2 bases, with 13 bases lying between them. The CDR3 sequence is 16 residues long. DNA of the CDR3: TGTGCCAGCAGCCAAGCACCATTCCGACTCACAGATACGCAGTATTTT. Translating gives CASSQAPFRLTDTQYF.

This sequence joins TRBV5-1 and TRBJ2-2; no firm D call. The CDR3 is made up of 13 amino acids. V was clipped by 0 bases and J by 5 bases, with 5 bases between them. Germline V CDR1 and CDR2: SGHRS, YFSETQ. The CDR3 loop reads CASSLVPTGELFF. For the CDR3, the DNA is TGCGCCAGCAGCTTGGTTCCGACCGGGGAGCTGTTTTTT.

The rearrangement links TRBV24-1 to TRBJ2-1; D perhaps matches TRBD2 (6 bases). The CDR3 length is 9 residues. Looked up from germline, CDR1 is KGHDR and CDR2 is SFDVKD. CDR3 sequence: CAQEGEQFF. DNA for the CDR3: TGTGCTCAGGAGGGAGAGCAGTTCTTC.

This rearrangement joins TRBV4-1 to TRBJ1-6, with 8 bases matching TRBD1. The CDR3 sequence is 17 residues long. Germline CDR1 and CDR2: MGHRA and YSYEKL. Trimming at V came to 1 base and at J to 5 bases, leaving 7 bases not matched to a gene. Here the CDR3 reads CASSQVGTGLNNSPLHF. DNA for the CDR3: TGCGCCAGCAGCCAAGTCGGGACAGGCCTTAATAATTCACCCCTCCACTTT.

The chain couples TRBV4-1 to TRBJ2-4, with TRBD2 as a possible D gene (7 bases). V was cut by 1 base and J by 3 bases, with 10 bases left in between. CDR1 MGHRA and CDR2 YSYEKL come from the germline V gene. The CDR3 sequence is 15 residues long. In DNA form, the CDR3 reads TGCGCCAGCAGCCAAGTGGGAGGGGGCAAAAACATTCAGTACTTC. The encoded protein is CASSQVGGGKNIQYF.

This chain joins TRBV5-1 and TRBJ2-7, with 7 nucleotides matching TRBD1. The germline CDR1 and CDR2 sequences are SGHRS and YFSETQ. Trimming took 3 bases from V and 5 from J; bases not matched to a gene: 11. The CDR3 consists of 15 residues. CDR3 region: CASSSNRDSLDEQYF. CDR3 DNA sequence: TGCGCCAGCAGCTCTAATAGGGACAGCTTGGACGAGCAGTACTTC. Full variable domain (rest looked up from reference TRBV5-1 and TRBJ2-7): KAGVTQTPRYLIKTRGQQVTLSCSPISGHRSVSWYQQTPGQGLQFLFEYFSETQRNKGNFPGRFSGRQFSNSRSEMNVSTLELGDSALYLCASSSNRDSLDEQYFGPGTRLTVT.

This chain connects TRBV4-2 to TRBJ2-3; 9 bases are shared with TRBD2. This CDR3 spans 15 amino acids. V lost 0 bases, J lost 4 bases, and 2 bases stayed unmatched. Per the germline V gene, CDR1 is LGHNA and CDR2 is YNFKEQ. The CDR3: CASSQEGGGADTQYF. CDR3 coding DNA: TGTGCCAGCAGCCAAGAAGGCGGGGGGGCAGATACGCAGTATTTT.

In nucleotides, the CDR3 is TGTGCCAGCAGCCAGTTACAGGGAGTCGTAGAGGGCTACACCTTC. This sequence encodes CASSQLQGVVEGYTF. The genes are TRBV3-1 (or the pseudogene TRBV3-2) and TRBJ1-2, with a possible D match to TRBD1 (6 bases). V was cut by 3 bases and J by 8 bases, with 19 bases left in between. Looked up from germline, CDR1 is LGHDT and CDR2 is YNNKEL (reference sequence). This CDR3 has 15 residues.

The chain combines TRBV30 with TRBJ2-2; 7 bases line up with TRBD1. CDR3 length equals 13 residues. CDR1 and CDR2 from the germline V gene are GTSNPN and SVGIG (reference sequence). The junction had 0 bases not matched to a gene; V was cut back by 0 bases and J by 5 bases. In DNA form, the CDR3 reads TGTGCCTGGAGTGTACAGGGGACCGGGGAGCTGTTTTTT. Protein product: CAWSVQGTGELFF.

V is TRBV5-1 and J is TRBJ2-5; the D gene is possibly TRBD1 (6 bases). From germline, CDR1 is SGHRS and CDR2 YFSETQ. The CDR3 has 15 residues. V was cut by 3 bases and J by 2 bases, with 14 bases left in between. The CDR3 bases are TGCGCCAGCAGCTCGTGGACAGACGAGCAAGAGACCCAGTACTTC. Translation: CASSSWTDEQETQYF.

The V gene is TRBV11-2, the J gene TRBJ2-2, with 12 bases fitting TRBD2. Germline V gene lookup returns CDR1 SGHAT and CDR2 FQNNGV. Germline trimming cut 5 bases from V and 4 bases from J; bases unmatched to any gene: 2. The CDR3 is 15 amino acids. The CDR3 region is CASSELAGGTGELFF. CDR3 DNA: TGTGCCAGCAGCGAACTAGCGGGGGGCACCGGGGAGCTGTTTTTT.

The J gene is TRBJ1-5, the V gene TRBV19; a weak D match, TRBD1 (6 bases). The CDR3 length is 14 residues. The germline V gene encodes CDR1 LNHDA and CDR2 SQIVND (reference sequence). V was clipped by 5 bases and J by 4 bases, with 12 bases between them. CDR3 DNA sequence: TGTGCCAGTAGTGTTGGACAGCCTAATCAGCCCCAGCATTTT. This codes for CASSVGQPNQPQHF.

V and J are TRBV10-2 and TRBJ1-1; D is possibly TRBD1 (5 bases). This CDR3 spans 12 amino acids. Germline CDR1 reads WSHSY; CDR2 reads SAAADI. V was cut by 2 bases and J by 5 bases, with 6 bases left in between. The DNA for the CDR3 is TGCGCCAGCAGTGAGAAGGGGACTGAAGCTTTCTTT. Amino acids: CASSEKGTEAFF.

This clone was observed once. The CDR3: CASSLSSGGPNNEQFF. The CDR3 DNA reads as TGTGCCAGCAGCTTATCTAGCGGGGGCCCCAACAATGAGCAGTTCTTC. The J gene is TRBJ2-1, the V gene TRBV7-9; the match to TRBD2 covers 10 bases. J was trimmed by 5 bases and V by 2 bases; bases with no gene match: 6. Germline assignment: CDR1 SEHNR and CDR2 FQNEAQ (reference sequence). CDR3 length: 16 amino acids.

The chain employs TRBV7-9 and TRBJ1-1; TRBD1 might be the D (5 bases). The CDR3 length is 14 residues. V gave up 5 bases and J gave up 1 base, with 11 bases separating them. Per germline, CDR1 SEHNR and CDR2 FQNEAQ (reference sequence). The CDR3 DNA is TGTGCCAGCAGCCCCAGAGACAGGAACACTGAAGCTTTCTTT. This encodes CASSPRDRNTEAFF.

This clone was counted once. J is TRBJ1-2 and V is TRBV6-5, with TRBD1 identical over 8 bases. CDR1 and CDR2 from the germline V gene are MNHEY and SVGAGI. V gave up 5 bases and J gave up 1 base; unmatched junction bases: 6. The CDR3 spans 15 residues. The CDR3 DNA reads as TGTGCCAGCAGTAAGGACAGGGCGAGTAACTATGGCTACACCTTC. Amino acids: CASSKDRASNYGYTF.

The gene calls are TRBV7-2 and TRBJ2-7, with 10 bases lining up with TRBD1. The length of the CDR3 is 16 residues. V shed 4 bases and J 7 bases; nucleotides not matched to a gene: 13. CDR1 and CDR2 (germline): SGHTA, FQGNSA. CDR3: CASSSTTGTGAFEQYF. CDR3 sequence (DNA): TGTGCCAGCAGCTCAACAACCGGGACAGGGGCGTTTGAGCAGTACTTC.